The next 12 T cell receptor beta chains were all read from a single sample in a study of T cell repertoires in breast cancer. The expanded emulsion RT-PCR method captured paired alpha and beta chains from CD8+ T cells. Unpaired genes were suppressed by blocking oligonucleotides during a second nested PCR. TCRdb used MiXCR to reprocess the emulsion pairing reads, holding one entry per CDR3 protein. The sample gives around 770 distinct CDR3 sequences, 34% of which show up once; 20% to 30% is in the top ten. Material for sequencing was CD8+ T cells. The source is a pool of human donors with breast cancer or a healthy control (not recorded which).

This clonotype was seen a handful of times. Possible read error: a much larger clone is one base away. The CDR3 nucleotides read TGTGCCAGCAGCGTAGGAGGAAATGAGCAGTTCTTC. Residues: CASSVGGNEQFF. V usage is TRBV7-2 and J usage is TRBJ2-1; D may be TRBD2 (5 bases). V was cut by 5 bases and J by 7 bases, with 9 bases left in between. The CDR3 sequence is 12 residues long. Germline assignment: CDR1 SGHTA and CDR2 FQGNSA.

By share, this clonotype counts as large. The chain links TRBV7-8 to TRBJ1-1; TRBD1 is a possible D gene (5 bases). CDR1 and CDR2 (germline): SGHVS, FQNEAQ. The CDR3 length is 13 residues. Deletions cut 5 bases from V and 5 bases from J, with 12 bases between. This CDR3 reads CASSPWGGTEAFF. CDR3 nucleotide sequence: TGTGCCAGCAGCCCGTGGGGGGGGACTGAAGCTTTCTTT. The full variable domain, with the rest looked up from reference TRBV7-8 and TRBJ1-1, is GAGVSQSPRYKVAKRGQDVALRCDPISGHVSLFWYQQALGQGPEFLTYFQNEAQLDKSGLPSDRFFAERPEGSVSTLKIQRTQQEDSAVYLCASSPWGGTEAFFGQGTRLTVV.

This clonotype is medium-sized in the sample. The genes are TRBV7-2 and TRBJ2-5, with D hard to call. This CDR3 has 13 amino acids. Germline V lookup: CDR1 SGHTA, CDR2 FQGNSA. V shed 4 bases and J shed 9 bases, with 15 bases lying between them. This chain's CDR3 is CASSSSWIVAQYF. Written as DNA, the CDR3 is TGTGCCAGCAGCTCCTCTTGGATAGTGGCCCAGTACTTC.

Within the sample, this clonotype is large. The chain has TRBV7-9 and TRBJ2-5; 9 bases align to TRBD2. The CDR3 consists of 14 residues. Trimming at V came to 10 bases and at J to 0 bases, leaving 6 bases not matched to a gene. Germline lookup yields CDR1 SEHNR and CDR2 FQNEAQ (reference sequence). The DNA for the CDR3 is TGTGCCACCGGGGGACTAGCCTACCAAGAGACCCAGTACTTC. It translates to CATGGLAYQETQYF.

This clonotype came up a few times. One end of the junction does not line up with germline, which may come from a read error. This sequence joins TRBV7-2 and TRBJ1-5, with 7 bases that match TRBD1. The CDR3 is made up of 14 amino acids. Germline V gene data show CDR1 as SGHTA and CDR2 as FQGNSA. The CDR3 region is CAGSRQGSNQPQHF. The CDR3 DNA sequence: TGTGCCGGCAGCCGACAGGGCAGCAATCAGCCCCAGCATTTT.

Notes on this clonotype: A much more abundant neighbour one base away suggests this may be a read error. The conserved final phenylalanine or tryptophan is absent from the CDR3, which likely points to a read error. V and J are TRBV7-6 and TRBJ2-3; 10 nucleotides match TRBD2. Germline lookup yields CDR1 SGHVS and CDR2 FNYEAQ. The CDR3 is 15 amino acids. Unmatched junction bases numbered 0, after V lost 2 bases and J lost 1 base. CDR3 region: CASSLLAGGTDTQYL. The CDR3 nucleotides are TGTGCCAGCAGCTTACTAGCGGGGGGCACAGATACGCAGTATTTG.

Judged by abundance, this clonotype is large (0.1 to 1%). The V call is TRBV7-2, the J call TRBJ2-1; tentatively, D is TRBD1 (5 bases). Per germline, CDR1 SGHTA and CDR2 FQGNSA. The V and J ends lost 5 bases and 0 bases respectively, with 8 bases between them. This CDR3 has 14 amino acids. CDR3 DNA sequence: TGTGCCAGCAGCGACAGCCCCTCCTACAATGAGCAGTTCTTC. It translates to CASSDSPSYNEQFF.

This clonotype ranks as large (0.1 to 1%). The CDR3 nucleotides are TGTGCCAGCAGCTCTACAGGTTCGAACACTGAAGCTTTCTTT. Amino acids: CASSSTGSNTEAFF. The genes are TRBV7-6 and TRBJ1-1; perhaps TRBD1 as D (5 bases). V was clipped by 4 bases and J by 1 base, with 10 bases between them. The CDR3 is 14 residues long. The V gene's germline CDR1 is SGHVS and CDR2 FNYEAQ.

The CDR3 spells CASGQSLLKVKQFF. DNA for the CDR3: TGTGCCAGCGGACAGAGCCTGCTCAAGGTAAAGCAGTTCTTC. This chain links TRBV28 with TRBJ2-1; a weak D match, TRBD1 (6 bases). CDR1 MDHEN and CDR2 SYDVKM come from the germline V gene. This CDR3 spans 14 amino acids. With 8 bases removed from V and 11 bases from J, the gap between germline ends came to 22 bases.

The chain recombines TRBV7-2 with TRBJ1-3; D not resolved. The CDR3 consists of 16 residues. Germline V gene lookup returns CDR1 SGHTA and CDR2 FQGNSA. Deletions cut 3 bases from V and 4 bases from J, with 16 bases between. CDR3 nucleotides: TGTGCCAGCAGCTTCATAGGTGGGCGCTCGGGAAACACCATATATTTT. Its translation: CASSFIGGRSGNTIYF.

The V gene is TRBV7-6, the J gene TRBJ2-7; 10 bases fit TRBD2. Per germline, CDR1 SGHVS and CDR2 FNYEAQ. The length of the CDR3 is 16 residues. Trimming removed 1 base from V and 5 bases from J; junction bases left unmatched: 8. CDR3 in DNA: TGTGCCAGCAGCTTAGGGGATCTAGCGGGGGTCAACGAGCAGTACTTC. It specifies CASSLGDLAGVNEQYF.

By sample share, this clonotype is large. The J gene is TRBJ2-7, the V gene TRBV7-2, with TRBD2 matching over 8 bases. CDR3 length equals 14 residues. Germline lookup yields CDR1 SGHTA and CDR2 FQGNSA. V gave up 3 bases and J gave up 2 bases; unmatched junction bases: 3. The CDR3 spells CASSLAGGAYEQYF. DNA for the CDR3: TGTGCCAGCAGCTTGGCCGGGGGGGCCTACGAGCAGTACTTC.